Listed below are T cell receptor beta chains from one sample, sequenced in a study of T cell responses to AZD1222 COVID-19 vaccine. The assay was immunoSEQ multiplex PCR, and TCRdb's table has in-frame clones only and misses some. The table lists around 150,000 clones, approximately 88% of them singletons. The sequenced sample was peripheral blood, obtained 28 days after the second AZD1222 dose. The source is an adult who received the AZD1222 COVID-19 vaccine. Both conserved end residues are part of each CDR3. A D gene is named only where the DNA matches it firmly. Where a row states a size, it is once, few, many or the class of an expanded clone; other rows omit it.

v_gene: TRBV29-1
j_gene: TRBJ1-2
d_gene: -
abundance: -
CDR3nt: TGCAGCGTGCAGTGGAAAGGGGGCTACACCTTC
CDR3aa: CSVQWKGGYTF

v_gene: TRBV9
j_gene: TRBJ1-4
d_gene: -
abundance: -
CDR3nt: TGTGCCAGCAGCGCCCAGTGGGGAGTTAATGAAAAACTGTTTTTT
CDR3aa: CASSAQWGVNEKLFF

v_gene: TRBV6-5
j_gene: TRBJ2-5
d_gene: -
abundance: -
CDR3nt: TGTGCCAGCAGTTACAACGGGCCTTTGGGGGAGACCCAGTACTTC
CDR3aa: CASSYNGPLGETQYF

v_gene: TRBV25-1
j_gene: TRBJ2-2
d_gene: TRBD1
abundance: -
CDR3nt: TGTGCCAGCAGTGGAAGGGGGCAGGGGACCGGGGAGCTGTTTTTT
CDR3aa: CASSGRGQGTGELFF

v_gene: TRBV29-1
j_gene: TRBJ2-1
d_gene: TRBD2
abundance: -
CDR3nt: TGCAGCGTTGAAGACAGACTAGCCAATGAGCAGTTCTTC
CDR3aa: CSVEDRLANEQFF

v_gene: TRBV3-1/TRBV3-2
j_gene: TRBJ2-5
d_gene: -
abundance: -
CDR3nt: TGTGCCAGCAGCCAAGGAAAAGTGGACAACCCCGTGGGGGGCCAGTACTTC
CDR3aa: CASSQGKVDNPVGGQYF

v_gene: TRBV29-1
j_gene: TRBJ1-1
d_gene: -
abundance: -
CDR3nt: TGCAGCGTTCAGCGCGGGGGTCAGGGAGCTTTCTTT
CDR3aa: CSVQRGGQGAFF

v_gene: TRBV25-1
j_gene: TRBJ2-2
d_gene: -
abundance: -
CDR3nt: TGTGCCAGCTCGGGTGGGCCGACCGGGGAGCTGTTTTTT
CDR3aa: CASSGGPTGELFF

v_gene: TRBV7-2
j_gene: TRBJ1-1
d_gene: -
abundance: -
CDR3nt: TGTGCCAGCAGCTTAGTGGGACTTAGCACTGAAGCTTTCTTT
CDR3aa: CASSLVGLSTEAFF

v_gene: TRBV5-6
j_gene: TRBJ2-5
d_gene: TRBD2
abundance: -
CDR3nt: TGTGCCAGCACCACCTCGGGGGGGTGGGAGACCCAGTACTTC
CDR3aa: CASTTSGGWETQYF

v_gene: TRBV7-9
j_gene: TRBJ2-2
d_gene: -
abundance: -
CDR3nt: TGTGCCAGCAGCTCCAGTATCACCGGGGAGCTGTTTTTT
CDR3aa: CASSSSITGELFF

v_gene: TRBV27
j_gene: TRBJ2-7
d_gene: TRBD2
abundance: -
CDR3nt: TGTGCCATCGGGGGGGGCCTGAACTACGAGCAGTACTTC
CDR3aa: CAIGGGLNYEQYF

v_gene: TRBV19
j_gene: TRBJ1-5
d_gene: -
abundance: -
CDR3nt: TGTGCCAGTAGTACTTCCCGGGGGGAAGGGCCCCAGCATTTT
CDR3aa: CASSTSRGEGPQHF

v_gene: TRBV5-4
j_gene: TRBJ2-1
d_gene: TRBD2
abundance: -
CDR3nt: TGTGCCAGCAGCACCGGGGGGTCGAGCTCCTACAATGAGCAGTTCTTC
CDR3aa: CASSTGGSSSYNEQFF

v_gene: TRBV10-3
j_gene: TRBJ1-2
d_gene: -
abundance: -
CDR3nt: TGTGCCATCAGTGAGGATGCCGTTAACTATGGCTACACCTTC
CDR3aa: CAISEDAVNYGYTF

v_gene: TRBV5-6
j_gene: TRBJ2-6
d_gene: -
abundance: -
CDR3nt: TGTGCCAGCAGCTTATCCGCTGGGGCCAACGTCCTGACTTTC
CDR3aa: CASSLSAGANVLTF

v_gene: TRBV16
j_gene: TRBJ1-1
d_gene: -
abundance: -
CDR3nt: TGTGCCAGCAGCCAATCGCGGGCCGGCACTGAAGCTTTCTTT
CDR3aa: CASSQSRAGTEAFF

v_gene: TRBV3-1/TRBV3-2
j_gene: TRBJ2-1
d_gene: -
abundance: -
CDR3nt: TGTGCCAGCAGCCAAGGACACCTTTGGGGCTCGACTCACAATGAGCAGTTCTTC
CDR3aa: CASSQGHLWGSTHNEQFF

v_gene: TRBV5-5
j_gene: TRBJ1-2
d_gene: -
abundance: -
CDR3nt: TGTGCCAGCAGCCCTTCCATAGGCACAGGTGGCTACACCTTC
CDR3aa: CASSPSIGTGGYTF

v_gene: TRBV4-3
j_gene: TRBJ1-6
d_gene: -
abundance: -
CDR3nt: TGCGCCAGCAGCCAGGGGGCCTCACCCCTCCACTTT
CDR3aa: CASSQGASPLHF

v_gene: TRBV6-4
j_gene: TRBJ2-1
d_gene: -
abundance: -
CDR3nt: TGTGCCAGCAGTTGGACAGCGAACAATGAGCAGTTCTTC
CDR3aa: CASSWTANNEQFF

v_gene: TRBV9
j_gene: TRBJ1-2
d_gene: -
abundance: -
CDR3nt: TGTGCCAGCAGCCCCTCGCTTGCATCAAACTATGGCTACACCTTC
CDR3aa: CASSPSLASNYGYTF

v_gene: TRBV14
j_gene: TRBJ1-5
d_gene: -
abundance: -
CDR3nt: TGTGCCAGCAGCCAAGGGAGGAATCAGCCCCAGCATTTT
CDR3aa: CASSQGRNQPQHF

v_gene: TRBV25-1
j_gene: TRBJ1-5
d_gene: -
abundance: -
CDR3nt: TGTGCCAGCAGTGAGGGGGGGGGTCACCAGCCCCAGCATTTT
CDR3aa: CASSEGGGHQPQHF

v_gene: TRBV12-3/TRBV12-4
j_gene: TRBJ1-3
d_gene: -
abundance: once
CDR3nt: TGTGCCAGCAGTTTAAGGGGAGGAAACACCATATATTTT
CDR3aa: CASSLRGGNTIYF

v_gene: TRBV2
j_gene: TRBJ1-1
d_gene: -
abundance: -
CDR3nt: TGTGCCAGCCACAGGAACACTGAAGCTTTCTTT
CDR3aa: CASHRNTEAFF

v_gene: TRBV6-5
j_gene: TRBJ2-7
d_gene: -
abundance: -
CDR3nt: TGTGCCAGCAGTTACCAATCGTCCGGGACAACCTACGAGCAGTACTTC
CDR3aa: CASSYQSSGTTYEQYF

v_gene: TRBV7-9
j_gene: TRBJ2-2
d_gene: -
abundance: -
CDR3nt: TGTGCCAGCAGGGGGAGCGGGGAGCTGTTTTTT
CDR3aa: CASRGSGELFF

v_gene: TRBV5-1
j_gene: TRBJ1-1
d_gene: TRBD1
abundance: -
CDR3nt: TGCGCCAGCAGCTTGGGGGCAGGGGGCACTGAAGCTTTCTTT
CDR3aa: CASSLGAGGTEAFF

v_gene: TRBV7-9
j_gene: TRBJ1-2
d_gene: TRBD1
abundance: -
CDR3nt: TGTGCCAGCAGCGCCGGGACAGCTGTTAACTATGGCTACACCTTC
CDR3aa: CASSAGTAVNYGYTF

v_gene: TRBV6-6
j_gene: TRBJ2-1
d_gene: TRBD2
abundance: -
CDR3nt: TGTGCCAGCAGTGGGACTAGCGGATTCAATGAGCAGTTCTTC
CDR3aa: CASSGTSGFNEQFF

v_gene: TRBV18
j_gene: TRBJ2-7
d_gene: -
abundance: once
CDR3nt: TGTGCCAGCTCACCAGGGCCCACGGGAGAGCAGTACTTC
CDR3aa: CASSPGPTGEQYF

v_gene: TRBV4-1
j_gene: TRBJ1-2
d_gene: -
abundance: -
CDR3nt: TGCGCCAGCAGCCCAGGGGAGATCCTTAACTATGGCTACACCTTC
CDR3aa: CASSPGEILNYGYTF

v_gene: TRBV6-5
j_gene: TRBJ1-1
d_gene: -
abundance: -
CDR3nt: TGTGCCAGCAGCCCGAGGGGGTCAGTCGTAATCTTT
CDR3aa: CASSPRGSVVIF

v_gene: TRBV10-3
j_gene: TRBJ1-4
d_gene: TRBD1
abundance: -
CDR3nt: TGTGCCATCAGTGAGCGGGACAGGGGAGATGAAAAACTGTTTTTT
CDR3aa: CAISERDRGDEKLFF

v_gene: TRBV6-5
j_gene: TRBJ1-3
d_gene: -
abundance: once
CDR3nt: TGTGCCAGCAGTTACGGATACGGACCGGGAAACACCATATATTTT
CDR3aa: CASSYGYGPGNTIYF

v_gene: TRBV11-3
j_gene: TRBJ2-1
d_gene: TRBD1
abundance: -
CDR3nt: TGTGCCAGCAGCTTAGGAGGGGGCCAGCAGTTCTTC
CDR3aa: CASSLGGGQQFF

v_gene: TRBV5-1
j_gene: TRBJ1-5
d_gene: -
abundance: -
CDR3nt: TGCGCCAGCAGCTTGACAGGACAGAGCAATCAGCCCCAGCATTTT
CDR3aa: CASSLTGQSNQPQHF

v_gene: TRBV11-2
j_gene: TRBJ2-7
d_gene: -
abundance: -
CDR3nt: TGTGCCAGCAGTTCCACGGGGAGCAACGAGCAGTACTTC
CDR3aa: CASSSTGSNEQYF

v_gene: TRBV7-7
j_gene: TRBJ1-1
d_gene: -
abundance: -
CDR3nt: TGTGCCAGCAGCCTTTCCTCGGGCACTGAAGCTTTCTTT
CDR3aa: CASSLSSGTEAFF

v_gene: TRBV4-3
j_gene: TRBJ2-1
d_gene: -
abundance: -
CDR3nt: TGCGCCAGCAGGAGCACCGCCAACTTAGGGGACTGGCCGTTCTTC
CDR3aa: CASRSTANLGDWPFF

v_gene: TRBV2
j_gene: TRBJ1-4
d_gene: -
abundance: few
CDR3nt: TGTGCCAGCAGTGAACAAGTCGGGAATGAAAAACTGTTTTTT
CDR3aa: CASSEQVGNEKLFF

v_gene: TRBV7-9
j_gene: TRBJ2-2
d_gene: TRBD2
abundance: -
CDR3nt: TGTGCCAGCAGCCTCTACCGGGGGGTCGACACCGGGGAGCTGTTTTTT
CDR3aa: CASSLYRGVDTGELFF

v_gene: TRBV25-1
j_gene: TRBJ2-7
d_gene: TRBD2
abundance: -
CDR3nt: TGTGCCAGCAGTGAACGAAGCGGGGGCTACGAGCAGTACTTC
CDR3aa: CASSERSGGYEQYF

v_gene: TRBV5-1
j_gene: TRBJ2-2
d_gene: -
abundance: -
CDR3nt: TGCGCCAGCAGCTCTCTGGCAGGGGAGAACACCGGGGAGCTGTTTTTT
CDR3aa: CASSSLAGENTGELFF

v_gene: TRBV24-1
j_gene: TRBJ2-3
d_gene: TRBD1
abundance: -
CDR3nt: TGTGCCACCAGTGACTCCGGGACAGAGACAGATACGCAGTATTTT
CDR3aa: CATSDSGTETDTQYF

v_gene: TRBV11-2
j_gene: TRBJ1-2
d_gene: -
abundance: -
CDR3nt: TGTGCCAGCAGCTTAGTGCAGGACCTATATGGCTACACCTTC
CDR3aa: CASSLVQDLYGYTF

v_gene: TRBV18
j_gene: TRBJ1-1
d_gene: -
abundance: -
CDR3nt: TGTGCCAGCTCACCGGAGACAGGTTTGGGGAACACTGAAGCTTTCTTT
CDR3aa: CASSPETGLGNTEAFF

v_gene: TRBV2
j_gene: TRBJ2-1
d_gene: -
abundance: -
CDR3nt: TGTGCCAGCAGTGAGCGGGGACAGTCTAGCTCCTACAATGAGCAGTTCTTC
CDR3aa: CASSERGQSSSYNEQFF

v_gene: TRBV9
j_gene: TRBJ1-3
d_gene: -
abundance: few
CDR3nt: TGTGCCAGCAGCGTTTATGAGGGGTTAGCTGGAAACACCATATATTTT
CDR3aa: CASSVYEGLAGNTIYF